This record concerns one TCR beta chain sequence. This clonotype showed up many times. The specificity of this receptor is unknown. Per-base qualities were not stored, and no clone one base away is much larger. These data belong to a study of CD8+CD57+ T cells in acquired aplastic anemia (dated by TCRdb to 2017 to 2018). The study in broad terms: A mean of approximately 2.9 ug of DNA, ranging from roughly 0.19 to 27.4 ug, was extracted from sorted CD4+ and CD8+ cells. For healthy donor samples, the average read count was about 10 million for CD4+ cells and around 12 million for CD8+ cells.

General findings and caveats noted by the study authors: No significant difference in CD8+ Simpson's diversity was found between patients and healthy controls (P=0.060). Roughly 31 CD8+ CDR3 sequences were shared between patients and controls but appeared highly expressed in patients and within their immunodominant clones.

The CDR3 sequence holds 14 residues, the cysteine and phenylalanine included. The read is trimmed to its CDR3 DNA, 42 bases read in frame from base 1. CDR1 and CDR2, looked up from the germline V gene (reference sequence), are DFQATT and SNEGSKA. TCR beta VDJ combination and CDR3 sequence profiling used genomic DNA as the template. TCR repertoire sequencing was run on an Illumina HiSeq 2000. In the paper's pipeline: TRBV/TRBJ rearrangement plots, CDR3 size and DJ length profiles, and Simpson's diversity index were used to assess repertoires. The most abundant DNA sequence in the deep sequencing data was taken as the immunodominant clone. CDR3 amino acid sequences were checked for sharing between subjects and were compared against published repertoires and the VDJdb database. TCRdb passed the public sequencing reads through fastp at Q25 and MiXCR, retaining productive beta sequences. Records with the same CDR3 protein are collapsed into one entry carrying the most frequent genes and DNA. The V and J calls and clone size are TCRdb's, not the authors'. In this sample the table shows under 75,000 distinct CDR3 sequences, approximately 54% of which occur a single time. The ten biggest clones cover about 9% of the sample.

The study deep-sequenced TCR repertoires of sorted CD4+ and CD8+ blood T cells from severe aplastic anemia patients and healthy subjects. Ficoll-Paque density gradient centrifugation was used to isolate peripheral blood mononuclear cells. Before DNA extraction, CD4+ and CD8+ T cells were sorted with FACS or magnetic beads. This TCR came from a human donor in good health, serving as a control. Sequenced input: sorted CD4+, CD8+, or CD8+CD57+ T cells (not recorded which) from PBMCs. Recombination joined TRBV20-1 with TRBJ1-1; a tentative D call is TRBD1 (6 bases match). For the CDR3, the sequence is CSRGGGEKNTEAFF. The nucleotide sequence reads TGCAGCAGAGGGGGGGGCGAAAAGAACACTGAAGCTTTCTTT.